This paragraph covers one T cell receptor (beta chain) sequence. Assay used: immunoSEQ multiplex PCR; TCRdb lists only in-frame clones, some missing. The table shows 100,000 to 150,000 clones, with around 87% occurring only once. The source of the sample is a study of T cell responses to AZD1222 COVID-19 vaccine. Per the germline V gene, CDR1 is MNHEY and CDR2 is SVGEGT. The ends were cut back, 2 bases at V and 6 bases at J, with 5 bases in the middle. The CDR3 sequence is 12 residues long. This specimen consisted of peripheral blood, obtained on day 0 of AZD1222 vaccination. The genes are TRBV6-2 or TRBV6-3 and TRBJ1-5, with D unresolved. This TCR came from an adult in good health. DNA of the CDR3: TGTGCCAGCAGTTACATCCCTCAGCCCCAGCATTTT. Protein product: CASSYIPQPQHF.